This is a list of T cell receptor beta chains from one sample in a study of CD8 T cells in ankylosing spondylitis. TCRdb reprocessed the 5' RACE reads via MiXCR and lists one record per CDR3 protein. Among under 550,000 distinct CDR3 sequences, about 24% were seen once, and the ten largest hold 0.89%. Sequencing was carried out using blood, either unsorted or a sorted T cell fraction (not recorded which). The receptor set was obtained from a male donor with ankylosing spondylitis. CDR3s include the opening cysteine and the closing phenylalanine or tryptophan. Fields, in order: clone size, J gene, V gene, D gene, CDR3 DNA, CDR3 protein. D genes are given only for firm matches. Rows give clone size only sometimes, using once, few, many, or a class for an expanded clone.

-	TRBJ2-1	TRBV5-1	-	TGCGCCAGCAGCTATGCGAGTCAGGATGAGCAGTTCTTC	CASSYASQDEQFF
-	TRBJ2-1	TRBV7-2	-	TGTGCCAGCAGCTTTTATGGTAGATTGGGTGAGCAGTTCTTC	CASSFYGRLGEQFF
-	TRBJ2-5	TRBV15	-	TGTGCCACCAGCAGAGTTTGGGCTCAAGAGACCCAGTACTTC	CATSRVWAQETQYF
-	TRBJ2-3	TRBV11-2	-	TGTGCCAGCAGCTTAGGACTTGAGCGGCTTAGCACAGATACGCAGTATTTT	CASSLGLERLSTDTQYF
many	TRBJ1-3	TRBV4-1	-	TGCGCCAGCAGCCAAATTAATTTCGTTGGGGCTGGAAACACCATATATTTT	CASSQINFVGAGNTIYF
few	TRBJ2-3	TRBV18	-	TGTGCCAGCTCACCGAACAGGTTTAGCACAGATACGCAGTATTTT	CASSPNRFSTDTQYF
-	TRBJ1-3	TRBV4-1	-	TGCGCCAGCAGCCAAGGAGTTTCTGGAAACACCATATATTTT	CASSQGVSGNTIYF
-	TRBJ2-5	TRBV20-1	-	TGCAGTGCTAGAGAGGGAGCGATAGAGACCCAGTACTTC	CSAREGAIETQYF
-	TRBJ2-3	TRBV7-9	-	TGTGCCAGCACCAGGGTTCCCACAGATACGCAGTATTTT	CASTRVPTDTQYF
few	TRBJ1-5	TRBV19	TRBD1	TGTGCCAGTACACATCCGGGACAGGGGTTATTTTATAGCAATCAGCCCCAGCATTTT	CASTHPGQGLFYSNQPQHF
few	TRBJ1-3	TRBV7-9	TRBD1	TGTGCCAGCAGCGCCCCTTGGGACAGTGGAAACACCATATATTTT	CASSAPWDSGNTIYF
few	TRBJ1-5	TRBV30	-	TGTGCCTGGAGCCCCCGCGCTAATCAGCCCCAGCATTTT	CAWSPRANQPQHF
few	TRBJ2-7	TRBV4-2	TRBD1	TGTGCCAGCAGCCAAGATCCGGGACAGGGGGCCTACGAGCAGTACTTC	CASSQDPGQGAYEQYF
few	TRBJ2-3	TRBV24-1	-	TGTGCCACCAGTGATTTGCGTCGGGAGTTAGATACGCAGTATTTT	CATSDLRRELDTQYF
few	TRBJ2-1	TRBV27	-	TGTGCCAGCAGGCTACGTAGGGGGACTCGACACAATGAGCAGTTCTTC	CASRLRRGTRHNEQFF
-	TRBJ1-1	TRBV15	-	TGTACCACCAGCAGAGAACAGGCGCTGGCTGAAGCTTTCTTT	CTTSREQALAEAFF
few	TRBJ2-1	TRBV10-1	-	TGCGCCAGCACCCGAGGACGAGGGGGCAATGAGCAGTTCTTC	CASTRGRGGNEQFF
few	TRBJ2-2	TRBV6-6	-	TGTGCCAGCAGTTACTCACTAGCCGGGGAGCTGTTTTTT	CASSYSLAGELFF
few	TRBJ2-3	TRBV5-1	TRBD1	TGCGCCAGCAGCTTGGACAGGGGCAGAGATACGCAGTATTTT	CASSLDRGRDTQYF
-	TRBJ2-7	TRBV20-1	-	TGCAGTGCTGGGCCGTGGGAGCAGTACTTC	CSAGPWEQYF
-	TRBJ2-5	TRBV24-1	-	TGTGCCACCAGTGATTCCGTAGGGGGAGTAGAGACCCAGTACTTC	CATSDSVGGVETQYF
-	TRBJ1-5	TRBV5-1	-	TGCGCCAGCAGCTTGAAGGGGGAGCCCAATCAGCCCCAGCATTTT	CASSLKGEPNQPQHF
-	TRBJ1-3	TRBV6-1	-	TGTGCCAGCCGCGGGGAGATCGGAAACACCATATATTTT	CASRGEIGNTIYF
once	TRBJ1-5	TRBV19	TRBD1	TGTGCCAGTAGGAGGACAGGGGATGGAGGGCGTCAGCCCCAGCATTTT	CASRRTGDGGRQPQHF
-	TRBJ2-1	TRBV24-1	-	TGTGCCACCAGTGCCTCTCTCAATGAGCAGTTCTTC	CATSASLNEQFF
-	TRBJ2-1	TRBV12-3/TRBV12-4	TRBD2	TGTGCCAGCAGGACCTCCCGACTAGCGGAATACAATGAGCAGTTCTTC	CASRTSRLAEYNEQFF
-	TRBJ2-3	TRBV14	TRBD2	TGTGCCAGCAGCCAAAGGGGAACTAGCGGGAGTGGAGATACGCAGTATTTT	CASSQRGTSGSGDTQYF
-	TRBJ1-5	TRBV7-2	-	TGTGCCAGCAGCTTAGAATCCGTCCAGCCCCAGCATTTT	CASSLESVQPQHF
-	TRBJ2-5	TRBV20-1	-	TGCTGTGCTAGGGGGGGGGGACACCCTCAAGAGACCCAGTACTTC	CCARGGGHPQETQYF
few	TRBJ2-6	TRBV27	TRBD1	TGTGCCAGCAGGAATACAGGGGTCTCTGGGGCCAACGTCCTGACTTTC	CASRNTGVSGANVLTF
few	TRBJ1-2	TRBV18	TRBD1	TGTGCCAGCTCCCCAACCCCCCCAGGACAGGTGAATGGTATTCATGGCTACACCTTC	CASSPTPPGQVNGIHGYTF
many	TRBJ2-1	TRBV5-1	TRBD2	TGCGCCAGCAGCTCCGTAGCGGGAGACTACAATGAGCAGTTCTTC	CASSSVAGDYNEQFF
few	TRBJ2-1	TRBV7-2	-	TGTGCCAGCAGCCCGCAGGGAGGGGGATACAATGAGCAGTTCTTC	CASSPQGGGYNEQFF
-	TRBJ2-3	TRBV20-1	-	TGCAGTGCTAGCCGGGACCAGACTATAGCTAGCACAGATACGCAGTATTTT	CSASRDQTIASTDTQYF
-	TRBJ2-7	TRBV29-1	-	TGCAGCGTTCGTTCAAGCTACGAGCAGTACTTC	CSVRSSYEQYF
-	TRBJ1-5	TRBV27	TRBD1	TGTGCCAGCAGTTTATCAAAGACAGGGAACAATCAGCCCCAGCATTTT	CASSLSKTGNNQPQHF
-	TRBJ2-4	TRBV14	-	TGTGCCAGCAGCCAAGATCGGACCGTTGGAAACATTCAGTACTTC	CASSQDRTVGNIQYF